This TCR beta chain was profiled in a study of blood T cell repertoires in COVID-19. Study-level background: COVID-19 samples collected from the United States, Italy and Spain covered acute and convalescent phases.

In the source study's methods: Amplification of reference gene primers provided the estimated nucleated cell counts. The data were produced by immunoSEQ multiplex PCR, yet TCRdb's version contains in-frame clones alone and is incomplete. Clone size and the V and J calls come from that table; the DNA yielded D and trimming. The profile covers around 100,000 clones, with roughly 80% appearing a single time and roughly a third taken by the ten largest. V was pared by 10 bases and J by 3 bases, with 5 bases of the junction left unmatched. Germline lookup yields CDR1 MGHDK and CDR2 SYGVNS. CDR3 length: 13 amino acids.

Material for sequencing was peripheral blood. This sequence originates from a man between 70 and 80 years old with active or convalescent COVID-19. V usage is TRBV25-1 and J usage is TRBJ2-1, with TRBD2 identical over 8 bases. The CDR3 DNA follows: TGTGCCACAACTAGCGGCGTCTACAATGAGCAGTTCTTC. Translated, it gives CATTSGVYNEQFF.